A few counts support the clone carrying this T cell receptor beta chain. The sample is drawn from a study of T cell changes during pregnancy in multiple sclerosis. Profiling relied on immunoSEQ multiplex PCR, and the TCRdb table lists in-frame clones only, not all of them. The data hold 45,000 to 60,000 clones, with 90% to 95% observed a single time. CDR1 is SEHNR, CDR2 FQNEAQ, per germline (reference sequence). Trimming cost V 1 base and J 7 bases; bases outside gene matches: 2. This CDR3 contains 15 residues. Sample: CD4+ T cells from peripheral blood mononuclear cells, taken before pregnancy. The sequence came from a female donor with multiple sclerosis, enrolled in a pregnancy study. The rearrangement links TRBV7-9 to TRBJ2-2; 11 bases are a match to TRBD2. The CDR3 DNA is TGTGCCAGCAGCTTAGTAGGGACTAGCGGCGGGGAGCTGTTTTTT. Protein product: CASSLVGTSGGELFF.